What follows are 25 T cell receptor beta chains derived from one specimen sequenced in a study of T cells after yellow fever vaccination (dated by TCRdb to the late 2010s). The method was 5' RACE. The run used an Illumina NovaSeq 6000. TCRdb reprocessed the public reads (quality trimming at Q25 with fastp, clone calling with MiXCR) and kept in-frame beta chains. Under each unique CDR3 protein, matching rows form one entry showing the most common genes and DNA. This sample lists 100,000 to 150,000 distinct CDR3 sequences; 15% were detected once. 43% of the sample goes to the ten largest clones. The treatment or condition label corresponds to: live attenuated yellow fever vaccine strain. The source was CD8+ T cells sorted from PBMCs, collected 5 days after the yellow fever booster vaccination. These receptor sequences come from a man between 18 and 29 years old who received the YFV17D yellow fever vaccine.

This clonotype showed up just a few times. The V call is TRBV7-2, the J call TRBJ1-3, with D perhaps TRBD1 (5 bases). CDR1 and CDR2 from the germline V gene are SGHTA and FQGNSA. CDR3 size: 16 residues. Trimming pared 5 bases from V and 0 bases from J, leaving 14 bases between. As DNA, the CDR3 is TGTGCCAGCAGCACTAGTGGGACCTTCTCTGGAAACACCATATATTTT. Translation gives CASSTSGTFSGNTIYF.

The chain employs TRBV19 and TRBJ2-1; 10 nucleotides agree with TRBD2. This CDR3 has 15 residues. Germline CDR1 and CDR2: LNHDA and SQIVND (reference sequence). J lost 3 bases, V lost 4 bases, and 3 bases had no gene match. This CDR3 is CASSTSGGFYNEQFF. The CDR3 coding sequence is TGTGCCAGTAGTACTAGCGGGGGTTTCTACAATGAGCAGTTCTTC.

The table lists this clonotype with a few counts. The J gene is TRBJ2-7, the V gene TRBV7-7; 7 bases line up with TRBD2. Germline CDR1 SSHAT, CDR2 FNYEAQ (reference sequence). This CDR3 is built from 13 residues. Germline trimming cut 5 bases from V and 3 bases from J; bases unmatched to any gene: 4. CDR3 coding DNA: TGTGCCAGCAGCGATGGGGAGGGCTACGAGCAGTACTTC. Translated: CASSDGEGYEQYF.

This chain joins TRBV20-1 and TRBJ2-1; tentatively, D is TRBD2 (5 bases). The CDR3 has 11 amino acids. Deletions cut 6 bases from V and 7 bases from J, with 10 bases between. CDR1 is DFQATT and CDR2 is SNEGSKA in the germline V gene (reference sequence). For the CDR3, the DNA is TGCAGTGCCCCCCGAGGGAATGAGCAGTTCTTC. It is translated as CSAPRGNEQFF.

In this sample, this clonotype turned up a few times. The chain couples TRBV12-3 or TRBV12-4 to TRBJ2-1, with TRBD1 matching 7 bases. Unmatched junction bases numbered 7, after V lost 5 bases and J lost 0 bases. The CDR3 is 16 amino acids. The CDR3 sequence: CASSRGQFSSYNEQFF. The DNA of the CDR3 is TGTGCCAGCAGTCGGGGACAGTTTAGCTCCTACAATGAGCAGTTCTTC.

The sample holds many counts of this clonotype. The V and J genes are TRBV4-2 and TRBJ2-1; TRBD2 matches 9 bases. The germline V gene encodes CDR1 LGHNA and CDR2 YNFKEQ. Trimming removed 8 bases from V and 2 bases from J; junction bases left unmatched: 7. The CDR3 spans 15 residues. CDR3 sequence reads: CASLSGGTTYNEQFF. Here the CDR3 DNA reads TGTGCCAGCTTAAGCGGGGGGACAACCTACAATGAGCAGTTCTTC.

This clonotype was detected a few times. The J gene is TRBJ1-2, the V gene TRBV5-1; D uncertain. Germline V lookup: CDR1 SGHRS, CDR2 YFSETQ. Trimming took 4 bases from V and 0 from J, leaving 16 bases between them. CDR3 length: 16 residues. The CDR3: CASSGLDIITNYGYTF. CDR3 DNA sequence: TGCGCCAGCAGCGGCCTAGATATCATAACTAACTATGGCTACACCTTC. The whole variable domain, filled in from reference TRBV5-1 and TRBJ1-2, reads KAGVTQTPRYLIKTRGQQVTLSCSPISGHRSVSWYQQTPGQGLQFLFEYFSETQRNKGNFPGRFSGRQFSNSRSEMNVSTLELGDSALYLCASSGLDIITNYGYTFGSGTRLTVV.

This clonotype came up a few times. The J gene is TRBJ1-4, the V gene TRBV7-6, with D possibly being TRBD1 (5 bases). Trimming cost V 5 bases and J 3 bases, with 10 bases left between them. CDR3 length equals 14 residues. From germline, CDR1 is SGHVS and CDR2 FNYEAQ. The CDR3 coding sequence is TGTGCCAGCAGCCTGAGACAGCCTAATGAAAAACTGTTTTTT. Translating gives CASSLRQPNEKLFF.

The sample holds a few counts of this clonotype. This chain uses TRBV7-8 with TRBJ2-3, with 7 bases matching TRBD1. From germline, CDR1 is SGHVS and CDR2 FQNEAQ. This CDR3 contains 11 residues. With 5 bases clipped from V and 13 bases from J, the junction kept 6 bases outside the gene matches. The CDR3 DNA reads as TGTGCCAGCAGCGAGCCCGGGACAGAGTATTTT. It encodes CASSEPGTEYF.

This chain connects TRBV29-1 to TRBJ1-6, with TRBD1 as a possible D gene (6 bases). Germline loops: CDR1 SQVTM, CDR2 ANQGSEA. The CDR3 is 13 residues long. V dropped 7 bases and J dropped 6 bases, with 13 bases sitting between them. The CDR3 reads CSALTGGNSPLHF. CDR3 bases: TGCAGCGCCCTGACAGGTGGTAATTCACCCCTCCACTTT.

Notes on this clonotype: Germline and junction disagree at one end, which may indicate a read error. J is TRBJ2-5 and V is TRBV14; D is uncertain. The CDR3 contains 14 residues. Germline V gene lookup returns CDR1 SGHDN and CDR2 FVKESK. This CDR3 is CASSQVSTFETQHF. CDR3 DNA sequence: TGTGCCAGCAGCCAAGTTTCGACTTTCGAGACCCAGCACTTC.

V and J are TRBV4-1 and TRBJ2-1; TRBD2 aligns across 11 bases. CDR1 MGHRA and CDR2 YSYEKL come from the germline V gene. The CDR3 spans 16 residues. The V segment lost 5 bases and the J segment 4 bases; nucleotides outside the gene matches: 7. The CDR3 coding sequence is TGCGCCAGCAGCGGGGACCTAGCGGGGGGTTACAATGAGCAGTTCTTC. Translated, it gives CASSGDLAGGYNEQFF.

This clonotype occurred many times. The CDR3 sequence is CASSLTSGVRGETQYF. CDR3 in DNA: TGCGCCAGCAGCCTCACATCAGGGGTTCGGGGAGAGACCCAGTACTTC. The V and J genes are TRBV4-1 and TRBJ2-5, with a weak D call TRBD1 (6 bases). The germline V gene has CDR1 MGHRA and CDR2 YSYEKL. The V gene lost 4 bases and the J gene lost 4 bases, with 19 bases spanning the gap. CDR3 length: 16 amino acids.

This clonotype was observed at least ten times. The CDR3: CASSPPLAAYEQYF. Here the CDR3 DNA reads TGTGCCAGCTCACCACCACTAGCGGCCTACGAGCAGTACTTC. This rearrangement joins TRBV18 to TRBJ2-7; 8 nucleotides agree with TRBD2. Germline V gene sequence: CDR1 KGHSH, CDR2 LQKENI. The CDR3 consists of 14 residues. The V segment lost 0 bases and the J segment 2 bases; nucleotides outside the gene matches: 0. Full variable domain (rest looked up from reference TRBV18 and TRBJ2-7): NAGVMQNPRHLVRRRGQEARLRCSPMKGHSHVYWYRQLPEEGLKFMVYLQKENIIDESGMPKERFSAEFPKEGPSILRIQQVVRGDSAAYFCASSPPLAAYEQYFGPGTRLTVT.

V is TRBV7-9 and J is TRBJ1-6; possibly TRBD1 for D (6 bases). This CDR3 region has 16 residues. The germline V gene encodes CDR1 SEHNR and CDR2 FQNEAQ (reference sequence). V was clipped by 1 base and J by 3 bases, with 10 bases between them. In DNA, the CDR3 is TGTGCCAGCAGCTTAGTAGGGGACAACTATAATTCACCCCTCCACTTT. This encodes CASSLVGDNYNSPLHF.

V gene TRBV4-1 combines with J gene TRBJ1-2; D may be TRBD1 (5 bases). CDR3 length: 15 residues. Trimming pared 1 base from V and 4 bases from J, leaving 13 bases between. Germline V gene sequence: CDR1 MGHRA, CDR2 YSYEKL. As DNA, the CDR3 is TGCGCCAGCAGCCAAGTTCCGGCAGGGCTCTATGGCTACACCTTC. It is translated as CASSQVPAGLYGYTF.

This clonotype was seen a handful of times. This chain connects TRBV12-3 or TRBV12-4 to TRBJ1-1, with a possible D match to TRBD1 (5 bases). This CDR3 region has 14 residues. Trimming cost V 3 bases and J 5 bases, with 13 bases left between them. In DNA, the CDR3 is TGTGCCAGCAGTTTCGTGGGGCTGGCAACTGAAGCTTTCTTT. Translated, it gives CASSFVGLATEAFF.

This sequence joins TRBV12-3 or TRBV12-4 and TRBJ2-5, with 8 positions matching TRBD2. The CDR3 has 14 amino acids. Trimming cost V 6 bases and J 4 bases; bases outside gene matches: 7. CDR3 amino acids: CASRGRGGLETQYF. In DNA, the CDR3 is TGTGCCAGCAGGGGTCGCGGGGGGTTAGAGACCCAGTACTTC.

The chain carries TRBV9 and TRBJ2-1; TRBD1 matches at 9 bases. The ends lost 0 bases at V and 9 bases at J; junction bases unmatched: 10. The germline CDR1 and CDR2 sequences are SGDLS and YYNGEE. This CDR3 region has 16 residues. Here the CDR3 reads CASSVDGGTGSGEQFF. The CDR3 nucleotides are TGTGCCAGCAGCGTAGACGGCGGGACAGGGTCTGGTGAGCAGTTCTTC.

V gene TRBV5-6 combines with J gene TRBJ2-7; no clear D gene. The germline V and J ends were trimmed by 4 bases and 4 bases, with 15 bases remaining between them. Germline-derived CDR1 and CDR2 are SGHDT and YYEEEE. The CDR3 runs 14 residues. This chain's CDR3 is CASSPDGSPYEQYF. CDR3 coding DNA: TGTGCCAGCAGCCCCGATGGGTCGCCATACGAGCAGTACTTC.

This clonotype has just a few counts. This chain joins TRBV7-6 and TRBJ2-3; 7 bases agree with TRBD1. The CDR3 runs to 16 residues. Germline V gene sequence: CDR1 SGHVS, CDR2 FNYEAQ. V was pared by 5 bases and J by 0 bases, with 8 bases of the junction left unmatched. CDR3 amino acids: CASSPVRGPSTDTQYF. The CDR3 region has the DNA TGTGCCAGCAGCCCAGTAAGGGGGCCTAGCACAGATACGCAGTATTTT. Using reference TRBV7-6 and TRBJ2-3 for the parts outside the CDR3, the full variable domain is GAGVSQSPRYKVTKRGQDVALRCDPISGHVSLYWYRQALGQGPEFLTYFNYEAQQDKSGLPNDRFSAERPEGSISTLTIQRTEQRDSAMYRCASSPVRGPSTDTQYFGPGTRLTVL.

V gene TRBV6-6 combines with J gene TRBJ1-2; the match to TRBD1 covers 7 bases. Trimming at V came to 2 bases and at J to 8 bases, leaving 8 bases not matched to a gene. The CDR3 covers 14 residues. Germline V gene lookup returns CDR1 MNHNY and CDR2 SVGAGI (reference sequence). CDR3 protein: CASSYATGQEGYTF. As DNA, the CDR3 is TGTGCCAGCAGTTACGCGACAGGGCAGGAGGGCTACACCTTC.

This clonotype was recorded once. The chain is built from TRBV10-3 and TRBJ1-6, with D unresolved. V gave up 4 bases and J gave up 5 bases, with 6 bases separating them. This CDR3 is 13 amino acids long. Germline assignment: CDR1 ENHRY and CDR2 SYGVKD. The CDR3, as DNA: TGTGCCATCAGTGTAACCGATAATTCACCCCTCCACTTT. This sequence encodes CAISVTDNSPLHF.

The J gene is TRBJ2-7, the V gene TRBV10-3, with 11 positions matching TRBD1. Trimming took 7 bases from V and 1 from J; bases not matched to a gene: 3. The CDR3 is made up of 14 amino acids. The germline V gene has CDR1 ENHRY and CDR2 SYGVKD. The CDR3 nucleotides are TGTGCCATCAAAGGGGACAGGGGGTCCTACGAGCAGTACTTC. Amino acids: CAIKGDRGSYEQYF.

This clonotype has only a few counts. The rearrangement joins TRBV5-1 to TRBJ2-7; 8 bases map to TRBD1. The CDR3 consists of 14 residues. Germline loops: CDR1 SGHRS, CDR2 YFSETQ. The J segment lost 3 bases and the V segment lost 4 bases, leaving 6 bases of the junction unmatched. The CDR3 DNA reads TGCGCCAGCAGCCCCCTTGACAGGGGCTACGAGCAGTACGTC. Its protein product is CASSPLDRGYEQYV.